The 15 T cell receptor beta chains below come from one sample, sequenced in a study of B cell selection in AIRE deficiency. Sorting defined conventional CD4 T cells as CD4+CD127+. The assay was immunoSEQ multiplex PCR, and TCRdb's table has in-frame clones only and misses some. Of fewer than 25,000 clones listed, around 97% are singletons. The specimen sequenced was conventional CD4+ T cells sorted from PBMCs. Receptor source: a human donor with AIRE deficiency.

The V call is TRBV6-1, the J call TRBJ2-3, with 7 nucleotides matching TRBD1. The V and J ends lost 6 bases and 4 bases, in that order; junction bases with no gene match: 4. This CDR3 has 13 amino acids. The germline CDR1 and CDR2 sequences are MNHNS and SASEGT. CDR3 amino acids: CASRRQGSDTQYF. For the CDR3, the DNA is TGTGCCAGCAGAAGACAGGGTTCAGATACGCAGTATTTT.

This rearrangement joins TRBV6-5 to TRBJ1-2, with 9 bases identical to TRBD1. This CDR3 spans 14 amino acids. J was trimmed by 4 bases and V by 5 bases; bases with no gene match: 5. The germline CDR1 and CDR2 sequences are MNHEY and SVGAGI. CDR3 in amino acids: CASSGTGYTYGYTF. Written as DNA, the CDR3 is TGTGCCAGCAGTGGGACAGGGTACACCTATGGCTACACCTTC.

The rearrangement links TRBV6-5 to TRBJ2-7; 10 bases are shared with TRBD1. CDR3 length equals 13 residues. CDR1 is MNHEY, CDR2 SVGAGI, per germline. Trimming took 6 bases from V and 6 from J; bases not matched to a gene: 5. The chain's CDR3 is CASRSGTGAEQYF. CDR3 sequence (DNA): TGTGCCAGCAGGTCAGGGACAGGGGCCGAGCAGTACTTC.

V and J are TRBV10-3 and TRBJ2-1; 8 nucleotides agree with TRBD2. The germline gives CDR1 ENHRY, CDR2 SYGVKD. V dropped 6 bases and J dropped 8; count of bases not matched to a gene: 3. The CDR3 spans 12 residues. The CDR3 sequence: CAIRGTRDEQFF. The CDR3 DNA reads TGTGCCATCAGGGGGACTAGGGATGAGCAGTTCTTC.

In regard to this clone: The missing conserved phenylalanine or tryptophan at the end of this CDR3 makes a read error likely. The DNA is left out, because the CDR3 cannot be placed on it with certainty; the CDR3 is given as TCRdb lists it. The V gene is TRBV7-9, the J gene TRBJ1-1. Looked up from germline, CDR1 is SEHNR and CDR2 is FQNEAQ (reference sequence). The CDR3 numbers 9 amino acids, ends counted. CDR3 protein: CASSFNGLL.

V usage is TRBV10-3 and J usage is TRBJ2-5; D uncertain. The CDR3 has 14 amino acids. Germline assignment: CDR1 ENHRY and CDR2 SYGVKD. V dropped 4 bases and J dropped 1 base, with 10 bases sitting between them. The CDR3 sequence is CAISGHGFQETQYF. Written as DNA, the CDR3 is TGTGCCATCAGTGGACACGGCTTCCAAGAGACCCAGTACTTC.

This chain links TRBV4-3 with TRBJ2-1, with 9 positions matching TRBD2. CDR1 LGHNA and CDR2 YSLEER come from the germline V gene. CDR3 length: 15 residues. Trimming took 0 bases from V and 13 from J; bases not matched to a gene: 10. DNA for the CDR3: TGCGCCAGCAGCCAAGATCCCCAGCGGGAGGCCAAACAGTTCTTC. This encodes CASSQDPQREAKQFF.

This clone showed up just once. The chain combines TRBV6-6 with TRBJ2-3, with D unresolved. V lost 0 bases and J lost 5, with 3 bases in between. Germline CDR1 is MNHNY and CDR2 is SVGAGI (reference sequence). This CDR3 has 12 amino acids. For the CDR3, the DNA is TGTGCCAGCAGTTACTCGCTAGATACGCAGTATTTT. Its protein is CASSYSLDTQYF.

The genes are TRBV11-2 and TRBJ2-1; D possibly corresponds to TRBD2 (6 bases). The CDR3 has 16 amino acids. Trimming removed 6 bases at V and 0 bases at J, with 15 bases between. Germline V gives CDR1 SGHAT, CDR2 FQNNGV. The CDR3 region has the DNA TGTGCCAGCAGTAGCCGAGCGGGTGACTCCTACAATGAGCAGTTCTTC. Translating gives CASSSRAGDSYNEQFF.

The CDR3 DNA is TGTGCCAGCAGCCAACCCAATACCGCAACTGGGGCCAACGTCCTGACTTTC. It codes for CASSQPNTATGANVLTF. The rearrangement uses TRBV4-2 and TRBJ2-6, with unresolved D. In germline, CDR1 is LGHNA, CDR2 YNFKEQ. The CDR3 totals 17 residues. Trimming took 2 bases from V and 2 from J, leaving 13 bases between them.

This chain links TRBV11-2 with TRBJ2-3; D remains ambiguous. The V end lost 3 bases, the J end lost 2 bases, and 0 bases lay between the germline ends. The CDR3 length is 11 residues. CDR1 and CDR2 from the germline V gene are SGHAT and FQNNGV. The CDR3 protein is CASSFTDTQYF. The CDR3 DNA follows: TGTGCCAGCAGCTTCACAGATACGCAGTATTTT. Using reference TRBV11-2 and TRBJ2-3 for the parts outside the CDR3, the full variable domain is EAGVAQSPRYKIIEKRQSVAFWCNPISGHATLYWYQQILGQGPKLLIQFQNNGVVDDSQLPKDRFSAERLKGVDSTLKIQPAKLEDSAVYLCASSFTDTQYFGPGTRLTVL.

This clone occurred once. The DNA of the CDR3 is TGTGCCATCAGTGAGAAAGGGGAACAAGAGACCCAGTACTTC. Residues: CAISEKGEQETQYF. V usage is TRBV10-3 and J usage is TRBJ2-5, with D tentatively TRBD1 (5 bases). The CDR3 totals 14 residues. V shed 2 bases and J shed 2 bases, with 9 bases lying between them. Germline CDR1 and CDR2: ENHRY and SYGVKD.

This clone was found once. The chain's CDR3 is CASSQGQREKLFF. The CDR3 DNA sequence: TGTGCCAGCAGCCAAGGACAGAGGGAAAAACTGTTTTTT. The chain uses TRBV4-2 and TRBJ1-4; the D gene is possibly TRBD1 (5 bases). V gave up 1 base and J gave up 8 bases, with 8 bases separating them. The germline V gene encodes CDR1 LGHNA and CDR2 YNFKEQ. This CDR3 region has 13 residues.

The rearrangement joins TRBV30 to TRBJ1-4; 7 nucleotides match TRBD1. Germline CDR1 reads GTSNPN; CDR2 reads SVGIG (reference sequence). The CDR3 is 17 amino acids. V gave up 4 bases and J gave up 4 bases; unmatched junction bases: 15. The CDR3 reads CAWTNQGQHLINEKLFF. The CDR3 bases are TGTGCCTGGACCAACCAGGGACAGCACTTAATTAATGAAAAACTGTTTTTT.

This sequence joins TRBV28 and TRBJ1-3, with no clear D. V lost 6 bases, J lost 7 bases, and 13 bases lay in between. CDR1 and CDR2 from the germline V gene are MDHEN and SYDVKM. This CDR3 comprises 13 residues. The CDR3 DNA is TGTGCCAGCAGACCGGGAGGAGTGAACACCATATATTTT. It encodes CASRPGGVNTIYF.